These T cell receptor beta chains were read from a single sample in a study of blood T cell repertoires in COVID-19. Some clones are missing from TCRdb's copy, which holds only in-frame ones; the method was immunoSEQ multiplex PCR. The profile shows over 250,000 clones, roughly nine tenths of them singletons. The specimen sequenced was PBMCs or T cells enriched from blood (not recorded which). These receptors were taken from a woman aged 55-70 years who had recovered from COVID-19. Both conserved end residues are part of each CDR3. The D gene is left open where the match is weak. Where a row states a size, it is once, few, many or the class of an expanded clone; other rows omit it.

CDR3 protein: CAIRTPGGGDGYGYTF
CDR3 DNA: TGTGCCATCAGGACACCTGGGGGGGGAGACGGCTATGGCTACACCTTC
CDR3 length: 16
clone size: NA
J gene: TRBJ1-2
D gene: NA
V gene: TRBV10-3

CDR3 protein: CASSVGAHLYQETQYF
CDR3 DNA: TGTGCCAGCAGCGTAGGGGCCCATTTGTACCAAGAGACCCAGTACTTC
CDR3 length: 16
clone size: NA
J gene: TRBJ2-5
D gene: NA
V gene: TRBV9

CDR3 protein: CAATGITGNTIYF
CDR3 DNA: TGTGCCGCCACGGGGATTACCGGAAACACCATATATTTT
CDR3 length: 13
clone size: NA
J gene: TRBJ1-3
D gene: NA
V gene: TRBV6-5

CDR3 protein: CASSEGAGGGYTF
CDR3 DNA: TGTGCCAGCAGTGAAGGGGCCGGGGGAGGCTACACCTTC
CDR3 length: 13
clone size: NA
J gene: TRBJ1-2
D gene: NA
V gene: TRBV6-1

CDR3 protein: CASSQYSSGDTGELFF
CDR3 DNA: TGTGCCAGCTCCCAGTACTCATCAGGTGACACCGGGGAGCTGTTTTTT
CDR3 length: 16
clone size: NA
J gene: TRBJ2-2
D gene: NA
V gene: TRBV18

CDR3 protein: CASSVPLGGADTQYF
CDR3 DNA: TGCGCCAGCAGCGTCCCCCTTGGGGGGGCTGATACGCAGTATTTT
CDR3 length: 15
clone size: NA
J gene: TRBJ2-3
D gene: NA
V gene: TRBV4-1

CDR3 protein: CASSYSASWRKQYF
CDR3 DNA: TGTGCCAGCAGTTACTCGGCTAGCTGGAGGAAGCAGTACTTC
CDR3 length: 14
clone size: NA
J gene: TRBJ2-7
D gene: NA
V gene: TRBV6-5

CDR3 protein: CASSWTRDNSPLHF
CDR3 DNA: TGTGCCAGCAGTTGGACAAGGGATAATTCACCCCTCCACTTT
CDR3 length: 14
clone size: NA
J gene: TRBJ1-6
D gene: NA
V gene: TRBV27

CDR3 protein: CASSLGDRAFNEKLFF
CDR3 DNA: TGCGCCAGCAGCTTGGGGGACAGGGCCTTTAATGAAAAACTGTTTTTT
CDR3 length: 16
clone size: NA
J gene: TRBJ1-4
D gene: TRBD1
V gene: TRBV5-1

CDR3 protein: CASSTGGVGYTF
CDR3 DNA: TGTGCCAGCAGCACAGGGGGAGTGGGCTACACCTTC
CDR3 length: 12
clone size: NA
J gene: TRBJ1-2
D gene: TRBD1
V gene: TRBV12-3/TRBV12-4

CDR3 protein: CASSPTYEQYF
CDR3 DNA: TGTGCCAGCAGCCCAACCTACGAGCAGTACTTC
CDR3 length: 11
clone size: NA
J gene: TRBJ2-7
D gene: NA
V gene: TRBV7-2

CDR3 protein: CASSGREGITDTQYF
CDR3 DNA: TGTGCCAGCAGTGGGCGGGAGGGCATCACAGATACGCAGTATTTT
CDR3 length: 15
clone size: NA
J gene: TRBJ2-3
D gene: TRBD2
V gene: TRBV2

CDR3 protein: CASSRDLALVTEAFF
CDR3 DNA: TGTGCCAGCAGCCGAGATCTTGCACTTGTGACTGAAGCTTTCTTT
CDR3 length: 15
clone size: NA
J gene: TRBJ1-1
D gene: NA
V gene: TRBV3-1/TRBV3-2

CDR3 protein: CASSLVGQSSYEQYF
CDR3 DNA: TGTGCCAGCAGCTTAGTGGGACAGAGCTCCTACGAGCAGTACTTC
CDR3 length: 15
clone size: NA
J gene: TRBJ2-7
D gene: TRBD1
V gene: TRBV11-3

CDR3 protein: CASSLDTSWAGELFF
CDR3 DNA: TGCGCCAGCAGCTTGGATACTAGTTGGGCCGGGGAGCTGTTTTTT
CDR3 length: 15
clone size: NA
J gene: TRBJ2-2
D gene: NA
V gene: TRBV5-1

CDR3 protein: CASGRETQYF
CDR3 DNA: TGTGCCAGCGGGAGAGAGACCCAGTACTTC
CDR3 length: 10
clone size: NA
J gene: TRBJ2-5
D gene: NA
V gene: TRBV6-5

CDR3 protein: CASSRTTSGATDTQYF
CDR3 DNA: TGTGCCAGCAGCCGAACGACTAGCGGGGCCACAGATACGCAGTATTTT
CDR3 length: 16
clone size: once
J gene: TRBJ2-3
D gene: TRBD2
V gene: TRBV4-2